This paragraph reports one T cell receptor beta chain. Its target is unknown. The data were obtained in a study of cytomegalovirus exposure and HLA in healthy donors. Notes on the study in general: Reportedly, TCR beta sequences accurately predicted HLA-A and HLA-B alleles in most subjects. In a later analysis, productive TCRs from donors in an Asian-associated ancestry cluster reportedly carried fewer N-insertions than the cohort mean. Specific recognition of CMV antigens was confirmed in vitro for a few chains (all CMV-associated). Some segments of the V type, notably TRBV6-2 and TRBV6-3, were excluded as indistinguishable.

CDR3 size: 13 residues. Trimming took off 0 bases at V and 10 bases at J, with 10 bases between the two ends. Germline CDR1 SGHTA, CDR2 FQGNSA. The PCR made use of 60 Vbeta and 13 Jbeta primers. Profiling relied on immunoSEQ multiplex PCR, and the TCRdb table lists in-frame clones only, not all of them. Altogether over 150,000 clones are present, around nine tenths being singletons, with the ten largest covering about 0.9%. The V call is TRBV7-2, the J call TRBJ2-1; possible D gene TRBD2, 6 bases. The sample comprised PBMCs. The TCR originated in a woman in her thirties in good health and CMV-seronegative. CDR3 region: CASSLARAGEQFF. Here the CDR3 DNA reads TGTGCCAGCAGCTTAGCGCGTGCGGGGGAGCAGTTCTTC.